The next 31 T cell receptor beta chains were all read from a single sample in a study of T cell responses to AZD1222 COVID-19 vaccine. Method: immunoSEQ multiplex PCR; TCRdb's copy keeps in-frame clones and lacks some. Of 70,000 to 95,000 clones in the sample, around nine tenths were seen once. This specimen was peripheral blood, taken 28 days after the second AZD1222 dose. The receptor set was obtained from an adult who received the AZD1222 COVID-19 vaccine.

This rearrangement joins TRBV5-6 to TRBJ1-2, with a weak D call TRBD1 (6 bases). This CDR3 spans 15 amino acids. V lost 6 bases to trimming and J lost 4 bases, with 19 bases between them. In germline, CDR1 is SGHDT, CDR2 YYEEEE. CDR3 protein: CASISSGAQSYGYTF. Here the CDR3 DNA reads TGTGCCAGCATCAGTTCAGGGGCCCAGTCCTATGGCTACACCTTC.

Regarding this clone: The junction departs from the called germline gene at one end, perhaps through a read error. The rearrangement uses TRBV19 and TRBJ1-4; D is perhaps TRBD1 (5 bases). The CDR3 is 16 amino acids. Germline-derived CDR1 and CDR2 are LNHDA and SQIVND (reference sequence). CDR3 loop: CASRPSEGVTSEKLFF. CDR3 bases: TGTGCCAGCCGCCCCTCGGAAGGGGTAACTAGTGAAAAACTGTTTTTT.

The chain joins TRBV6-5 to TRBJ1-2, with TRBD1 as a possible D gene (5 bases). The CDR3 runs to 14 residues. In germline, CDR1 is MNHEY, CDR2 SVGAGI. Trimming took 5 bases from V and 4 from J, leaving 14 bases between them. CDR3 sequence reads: CASSLQGLSYGYTF. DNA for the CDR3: TGTGCCAGCAGTCTCCAGGGACTGAGCTATGGCTACACCTTC.

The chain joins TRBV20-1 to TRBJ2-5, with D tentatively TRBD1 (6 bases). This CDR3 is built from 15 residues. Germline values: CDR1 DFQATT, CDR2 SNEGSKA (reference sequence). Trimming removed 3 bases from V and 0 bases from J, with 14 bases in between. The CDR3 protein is CSASAQGKNQETQYF. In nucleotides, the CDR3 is TGCAGTGCTAGTGCACAGGGTAAAAACCAAGAGACCCAGTACTTC.

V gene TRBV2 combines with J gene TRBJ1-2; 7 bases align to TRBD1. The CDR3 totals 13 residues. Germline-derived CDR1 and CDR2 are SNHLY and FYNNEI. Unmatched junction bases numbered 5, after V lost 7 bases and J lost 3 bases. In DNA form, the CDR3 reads TGTGCCAGCATACCGACAGGGTACTATGGCTACACCTTC. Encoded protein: CASIPTGYYGYTF.

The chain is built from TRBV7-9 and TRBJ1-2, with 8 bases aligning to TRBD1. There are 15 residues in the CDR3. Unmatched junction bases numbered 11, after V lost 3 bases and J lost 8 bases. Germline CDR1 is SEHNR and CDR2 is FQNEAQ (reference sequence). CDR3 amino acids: CASSLATGEAIGYTF. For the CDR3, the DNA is TGTGCCAGCAGCTTGGCGACAGGGGAGGCTATCGGCTACACCTTC.

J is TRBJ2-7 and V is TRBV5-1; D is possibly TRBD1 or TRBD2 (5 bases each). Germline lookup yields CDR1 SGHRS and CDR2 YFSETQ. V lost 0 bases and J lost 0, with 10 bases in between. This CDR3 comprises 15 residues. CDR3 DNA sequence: TGCGCCAGCAGCTTGGGGCAGGGAGACTCCTACGAGCAGTACTTC. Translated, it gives CASSLGQGDSYEQYF.

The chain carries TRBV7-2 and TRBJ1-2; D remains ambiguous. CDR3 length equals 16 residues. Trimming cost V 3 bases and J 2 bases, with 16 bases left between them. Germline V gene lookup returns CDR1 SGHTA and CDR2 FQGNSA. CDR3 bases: TGTGCCAGCAGCTTCTACTCGTTGGGGAACAACTATGGCTACACCTTC. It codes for CASSFYSLGNNYGYTF.

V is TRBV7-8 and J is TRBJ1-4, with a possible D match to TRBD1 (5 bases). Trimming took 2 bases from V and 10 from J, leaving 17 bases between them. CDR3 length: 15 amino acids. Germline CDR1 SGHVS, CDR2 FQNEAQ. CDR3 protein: CASSLWGRAERKLFF. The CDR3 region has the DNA TGTGCCAGCAGCTTATGGGGCAGGGCGGAACGAAAACTGTTTTTT.

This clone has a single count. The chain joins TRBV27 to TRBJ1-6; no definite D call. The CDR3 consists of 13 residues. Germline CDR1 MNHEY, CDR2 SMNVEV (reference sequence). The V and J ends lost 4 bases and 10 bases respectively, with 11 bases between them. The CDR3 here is CASSSRPGSPLHF. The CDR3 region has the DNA TGTGCCAGCAGTTCCCGCCCAGGCTCACCCCTCCACTTT.

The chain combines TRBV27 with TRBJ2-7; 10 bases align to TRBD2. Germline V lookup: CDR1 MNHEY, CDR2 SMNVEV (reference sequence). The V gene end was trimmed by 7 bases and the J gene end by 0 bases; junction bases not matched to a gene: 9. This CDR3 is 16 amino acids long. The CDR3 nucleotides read TGTGCCAGCACGTCACTGACTAGCGGGTTCTCCTACGAGCAGTACTTC. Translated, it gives CASTSLTSGFSYEQYF.

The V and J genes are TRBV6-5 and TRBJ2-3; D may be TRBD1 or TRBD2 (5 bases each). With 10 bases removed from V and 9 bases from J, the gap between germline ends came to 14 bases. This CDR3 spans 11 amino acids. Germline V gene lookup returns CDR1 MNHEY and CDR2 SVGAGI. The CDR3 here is CATLGRRTQYF. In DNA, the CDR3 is TGTGCCACCCTGGGACGGAGGACGCAGTATTTT.

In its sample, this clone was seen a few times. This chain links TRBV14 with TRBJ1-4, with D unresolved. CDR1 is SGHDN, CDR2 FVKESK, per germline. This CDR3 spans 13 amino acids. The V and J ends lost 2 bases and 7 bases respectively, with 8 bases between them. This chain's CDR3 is CASSQNFGEKLFF. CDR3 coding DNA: TGTGCCAGCAGCCAAAATTTTGGTGAAAAACTGTTTTTT. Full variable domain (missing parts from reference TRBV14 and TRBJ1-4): EAGVTQFPSHSVIEKGQTVTLRCDPISGHDNLYWYRRVMGKEIKFLLHFVKESKQDESGMPNNRFLAERTGGTYSTLKVQPAELEDSGVYFCASSQNFGEKLFFGSGTQLSVL.

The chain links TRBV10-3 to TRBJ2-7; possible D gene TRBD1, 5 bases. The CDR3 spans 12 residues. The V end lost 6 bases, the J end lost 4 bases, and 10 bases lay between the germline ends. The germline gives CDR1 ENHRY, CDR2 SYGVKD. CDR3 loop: CAIRNQGYEQYF. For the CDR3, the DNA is TGTGCCATCAGAAATCAGGGATACGAGCAGTACTTC.

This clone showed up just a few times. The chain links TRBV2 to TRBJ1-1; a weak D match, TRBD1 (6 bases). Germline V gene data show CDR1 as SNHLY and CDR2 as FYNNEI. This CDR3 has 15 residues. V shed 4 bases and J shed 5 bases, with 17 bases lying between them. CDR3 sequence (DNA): TGTGCCAGCAGTGTCTCTCGGGGGGCCTGGACTGAAGCTTTCTTT. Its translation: CASSVSRGAWTEAFF. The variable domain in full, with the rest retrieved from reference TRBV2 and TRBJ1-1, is EPEVTQTPSHQVTQMGQEVILRCVPISNHLYFYWYRQILGQKVEFLVSFYNNEISEKSEIFDDQFSVERPDGSNFTLKIRSTKLEDSAMYFCASSVSRGAWTEAFFGQGTRLTVV.

The CDR3 loop reads CASRGTAEAFF. CDR3 DNA: TGTGCCAGCAGGGGGACAGCTGAAGCTTTCTTT. The rearrangement uses TRBV12-3 or TRBV12-4 and TRBJ1-1; 7 bases fit TRBD1. With V trimmed by 6 bases and J by 6 bases, 1 base remained unmatched. The CDR3 has 11 amino acids.

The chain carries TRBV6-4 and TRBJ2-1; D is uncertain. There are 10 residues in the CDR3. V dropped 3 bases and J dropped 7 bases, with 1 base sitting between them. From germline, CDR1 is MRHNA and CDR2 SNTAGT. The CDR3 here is CASSENEQFF. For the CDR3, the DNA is TGTGCCAGCAGTGAAAATGAGCAGTTCTTC.

The CDR3 nucleotides read TGTGCCAGCAGCTTCCGTGCCAGAGATGGCTACACCTTC. It encodes CASSFRARDGYTF. V and J are TRBV7-9 and TRBJ1-2, with no clear D. The CDR3 contains 13 residues. Trimming stripped 3 bases from V and 6 bases from J, with 11 bases between. The germline V gene encodes CDR1 SEHNR and CDR2 FQNEAQ (reference sequence).

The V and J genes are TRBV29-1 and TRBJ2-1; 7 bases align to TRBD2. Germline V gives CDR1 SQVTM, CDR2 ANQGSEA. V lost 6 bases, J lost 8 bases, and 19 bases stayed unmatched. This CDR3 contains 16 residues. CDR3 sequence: CSVYTMGEGPTDEQFF. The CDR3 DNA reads TGCAGCGTCTACACTATGGGGGAGGGCCCTACGGATGAGCAGTTCTTC.

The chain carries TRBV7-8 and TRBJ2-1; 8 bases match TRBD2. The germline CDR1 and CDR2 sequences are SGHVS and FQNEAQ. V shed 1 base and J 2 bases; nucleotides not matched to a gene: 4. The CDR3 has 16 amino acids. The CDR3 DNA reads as TGTGCCAGCAGCTTAGTGCGAGCGGGGGCCTACAATGAGCAGTTCTTC. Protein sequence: CASSLVRAGAYNEQFF. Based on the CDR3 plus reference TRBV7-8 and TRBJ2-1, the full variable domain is GAGVSQSPRYKVAKRGQDVALRCDPISGHVSLFWYQQALGQGPEFLTYFQNEAQLDKSGLPSDRFFAERPEGSVSTLKIQRTQQEDSAVYLCASSLVRAGAYNEQFFGPGTRLTVL.

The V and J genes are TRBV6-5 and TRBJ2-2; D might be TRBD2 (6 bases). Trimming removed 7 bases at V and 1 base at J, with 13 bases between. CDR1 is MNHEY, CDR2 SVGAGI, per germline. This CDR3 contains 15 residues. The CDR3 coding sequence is TGTGCCAGCATCAAACTCGGGGGGAACACCGGGGAGCTGTTTTTT. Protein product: CASIKLGGNTGELFF.

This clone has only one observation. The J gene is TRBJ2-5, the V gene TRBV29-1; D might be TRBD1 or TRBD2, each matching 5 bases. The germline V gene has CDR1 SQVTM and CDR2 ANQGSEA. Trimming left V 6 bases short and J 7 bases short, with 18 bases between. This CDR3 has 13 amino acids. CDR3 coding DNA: TGCAGCGTCGGGGACCTAGGGATAGGGACCCAGTACTTC. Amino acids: CSVGDLGIGTQYF.

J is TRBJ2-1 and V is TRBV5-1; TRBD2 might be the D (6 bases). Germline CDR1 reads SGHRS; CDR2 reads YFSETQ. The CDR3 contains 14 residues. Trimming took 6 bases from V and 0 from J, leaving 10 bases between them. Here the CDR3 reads CASNGGSSYNEQFF. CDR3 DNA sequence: TGCGCCAGCAACGGAGGGTCCTCCTACAATGAGCAGTTCTTC.

CDR3 sequence (DNA): TGTGCTAGTGGTTTGACTGAAAACACCGGGGAGCTGTTTTTT. Translating gives CASGLTENTGELFF. The chain joins TRBV12-5 to TRBJ2-2; D is uncertain. The CDR3 is 14 amino acids. Trimming pared 2 bases from V and 2 bases from J, leaving 6 bases between. The V gene's germline CDR1 is LGHNT and CDR2 FRNRAP.

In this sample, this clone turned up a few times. The CDR3 protein is CASRWGQNTEAFF. CDR3 bases: TGTGCCAGCAGGTGGGGACAGAACACTGAAGCTTTCTTT. The chain links TRBV2 to TRBJ1-1; D perhaps matches TRBD1 (6 bases). Between the trimmed V and J ends, which lost 6 bases and 1 base, there was a span of 9 bases. CDR3 size: 13 residues. CDR1 SNHLY and CDR2 FYNNEI come from the germline V gene.

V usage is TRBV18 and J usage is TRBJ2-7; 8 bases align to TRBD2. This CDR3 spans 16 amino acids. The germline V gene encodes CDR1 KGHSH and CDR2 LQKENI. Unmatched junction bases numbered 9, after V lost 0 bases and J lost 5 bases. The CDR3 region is CASSPPAGGEGNEQYF. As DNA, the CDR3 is TGTGCCAGCTCACCACCGGCGGGGGGCGAAGGGAACGAGCAGTACTTC.

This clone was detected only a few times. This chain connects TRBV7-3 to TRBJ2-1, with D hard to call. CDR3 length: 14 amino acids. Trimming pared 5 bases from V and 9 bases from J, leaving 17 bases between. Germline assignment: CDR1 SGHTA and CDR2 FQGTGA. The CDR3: CASSPALQWGEQFF. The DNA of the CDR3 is TGTGCCAGCAGCCCGGCTCTCCAGTGGGGTGAGCAGTTCTTC.

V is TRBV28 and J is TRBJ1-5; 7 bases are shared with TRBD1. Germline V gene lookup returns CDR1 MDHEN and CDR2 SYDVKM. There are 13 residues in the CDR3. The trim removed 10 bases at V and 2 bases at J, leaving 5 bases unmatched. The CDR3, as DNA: TGTGCCACCACTGGGACAGGCAATCAGCCCCAGCATTTT. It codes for CATTGTGNQPQHF.

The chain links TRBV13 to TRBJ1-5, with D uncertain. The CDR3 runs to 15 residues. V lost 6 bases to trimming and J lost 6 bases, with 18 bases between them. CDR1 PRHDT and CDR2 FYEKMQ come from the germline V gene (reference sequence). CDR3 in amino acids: CASSRGGSSGQPQHF. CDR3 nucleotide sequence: TGTGCCAGCAGTCGCGGTGGCAGTTCAGGTCAGCCCCAGCATTTT.

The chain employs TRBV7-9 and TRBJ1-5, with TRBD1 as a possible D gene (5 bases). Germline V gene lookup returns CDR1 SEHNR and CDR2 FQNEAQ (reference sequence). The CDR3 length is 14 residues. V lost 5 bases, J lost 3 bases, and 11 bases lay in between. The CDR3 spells CASSRGGPNQPQHF. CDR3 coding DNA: TGTGCCAGCAGCCGTGGGGGTCCCAATCAGCCCCAGCATTTT. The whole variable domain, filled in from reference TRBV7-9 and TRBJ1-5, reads DTGVSQNPRHKITKRGQNVTFRCDPISEHNRLYWYRQTLGQGPEFLTYFQNEAQLEKSRLLSDRFSAERPKGSFSTLEIQRTEQGDSAMYLCASSRGGPNQPQHFGDGTRLSIL.

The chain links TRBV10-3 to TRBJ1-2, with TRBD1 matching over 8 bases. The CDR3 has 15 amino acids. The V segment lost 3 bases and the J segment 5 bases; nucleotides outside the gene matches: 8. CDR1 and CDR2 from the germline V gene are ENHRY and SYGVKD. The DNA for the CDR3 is TGTGCCATCAGTGAAGTCCAGGGGGCTAGGTATGGCTACACCTTC. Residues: CAISEVQGARYGYTF.